Presented here are 27 T cell receptor delta chains from one specimen sequenced in a study of γδ T cells in repeated Plasmodium falciparum infection. Vgamma9/Vdelta2+ and Vdelta2-negative gammadelta T cells were flow-sorted from PBMC for bulk sequencing. TCRdb re-called the multiplex PCR reads through CATT. The table includes 45,000 to 50,000 delta-chain clones, roughly 1.6% detected once. The sequenced material came from gamma-delta T cells from blood. The receptors derive from a pool of human donors (malaria-infected and uninfected, not separated).

This clone was seen more than once but under ten times. It is likely a read error: a sequence one base away is far more abundant. Other DNA sequences within the sample encode an identical CDR3. The J segment was not called; the V segment is TRDV2; the D call TRDD3 from the table was never checked on the DNA. Germline loops: CDR1 GEAIGNYY, CDR2 EKD. The CDR3 extends over 17 amino acids. CDR3 protein: CACDTVSGIRNTDKLIF. CDR3 nucleotides: TGTGCCTGTGACACCGTCTCCGGGATACGAAACACCGATAAACTTATCTTT.

On this clone: Being one base from a much bigger clone, this may be a read error. This specimen includes other DNA sequences encoding the same CDR3. This sequence joins TRDV1 and TRDJ1, with a possible D match to TRDD3 (5 bases). The CDR3 is 15 amino acids. Germline CDR1 TSWWSYY, CDR2 QGS. The CDR3 loop is CAIGELRPDPDKLIF. The DNA of the CDR3 is TGTGCTATTGGGGAACTGAGGCCGGACCCAGATAAACTCATCTTT.

Many counts were recorded for this clone. The mismatch at residue 5 between this DNA's translation and the TCRdb protein of a much larger clone likely reflects a read error; the protein shown is translated from the DNA. The V call is TRDV1, the J call TRDJ2, with 10 bases identical to TRDD3. Germline values: CDR1 TSWWSYY, CDR2 QGS. This CDR3 comprises 18 residues. Trimming removed 4 bases from V and 6 bases from J; junction bases left unmatched: 14. The CDR3 is CALGVLPPPWGIAAQLFF. CDR3 DNA: TGTGCTCTTGGGGTTCTTCCTCCTCCCTGGGGGATAGCAGCACAACTCTTCTTT.

In its sample, this clone was seen a few times. TCRdb pairs this DNA with a much larger clone's protein that differs at residue 11, likely a read error; the protein shown was translated from the DNA. V is TRDV1 and J is TRDJ1, with 7 bases matching TRDD3. The J gene comes from matching the DNA to germline here; TCRdb lacks it. CDR3 length equals 21 residues. The germline V gene has CDR1 TSWWSYY and CDR2 QGS. Trimming at V came to 4 bases and at J to 0 bases, leaving 23 bases not matched to a gene. The CDR3 sequence is CALGGFLAGTEGYYHTDKLIF. The DNA for the CDR3 is TGTGCTCTTGGGGGTTTCCTCGCCGGTACTGAGGGATACTACCACACCGATAAACTCATCTTT.

This clone was detected many times. The TCRdb record carries a much larger clone's protein, which differs from this DNA's translation at residue 17; a read error is the likely cause, and the protein listed here is the DNA translation. The chain uses TRDV1 and TRDJ1, with D possibly being TRDD3 (5 bases). This CDR3 is built from 19 residues. Germline lookup yields CDR1 TSWWSYY and CDR2 QGS. The chain's CDR3 is CALGHPGLTTWVGTDKPIF. The CDR3 DNA sequence: TGTGCTCTTGGGCACCCAGGCCTGACCACCTGGGTGGGTACCGATAAACCCATCTTT.

The V gene is TRDV2, the J gene TRDJ1, with TRDD3 matching 13 bases. Since TCRdb gives no J gene, matching the DNA to germline was used here to assign it. After removal of 0 bases from V and 0 bases from J, the junction contained 24 bases not matched to a gene. This CDR3 spans 24 amino acids. Looked up from germline, CDR1 is GEAIGNYY and CDR2 is EKD. The CDR3 here is CACDTMISTGGYDPVELNTDKLIF. The CDR3 DNA reads as TGTGCCTGTGACACCATGATTAGTACTGGGGGATACGACCCTGTTGAACTGAACACCGATAAACTCATCTTT.

This clone was recorded at least ten times. The rearrangement uses TRDV1 and TRDJ1, with D possibly called TRDD2 or TRDD3 (7 bases each). The V gene lost 0 bases and the J gene lost 0 bases, with 32 bases spanning the gap. The germline gives CDR1 TSWWSYY, CDR2 QGS. The length of the CDR3 is 23 residues. CDR3 bases: TGTGCTCTTGGGGAACTTTGGCCTTCCTCCAGAACTGGGGACTCCCCCTACACCGATAAACTCATCTTT. Protein: CALGELWPSSRTGDSPYTDKLIF.

In its sample, this clone was seen a few times. A read error is likely here: a far larger clone is one base away. The sample holds other DNA sequences that translate to the same CDR3. This chain connects TRDV1 to TRDJ1, with 8 bases aligning to TRDD2. In the absence of a J gene in TCRdb, the DNA was matched to germline to assign it here. CDR1 is TSWWSYY, CDR2 QGS, per germline. The V and J ends lost 4 bases and 2 bases, in that order; junction bases with no gene match: 24. The CDR3 contains 21 residues. The CDR3 nucleotides read TGTGCTCTTGGGGGGCTTCCTACGAGAAACTCCGGGCGTCGTTATACCGATAAACTCATCTTT. Translation: CALGGLPTRNSGRRYTDKLIF.

Concerning this clone: A far more abundant clone sits one base away, making this likely a read error. This same CDR3 is encoded by further DNA sequences in the sample. The V gene is TRDV2; the J gene was not called; whether TRDD3, the table's D call, matches the DNA was not checked. CDR3 size: 19 residues. Germline V lookup: CDR1 GEAIGNYY, CDR2 EKD. DNA of the CDR3: TGTGCCTGTGACACACCTGGGGGTGTTAGCTCCTGGGACACCCGACAGATGTTCTTC. Its protein is CACDTPGGVSSWDTRQMFF.

In this sample, this clone turned up many times. CDR3 DNA: TGTGCCTGTGACAAACTGGGGGAGAGCCCGAACACCGATAAACTCATCTTT. It encodes CACDKLGESPNTDKLIF. J is TRDJ1 and V is TRDV2; TRDD3 aligns across 9 bases. The J gene was missing in TCRdb and was found by matching the end of the DNA to germline. Trimming took 2 bases from V and 0 from J; bases not matched to a gene: 9. Germline-derived CDR1 and CDR2 are GEAIGNYY and EKD. The CDR3 has 17 amino acids.

Concerning this clone itself: A read error likely explains this, since a far larger clone differs by one base. Other DNA sequences from this sample encode an identical CDR3 as well. V and J are TRDV1 and TRDJ1; 7 positions agree with TRDD3. TCRdb records no J gene; here it was assigned by comparing the DNA to germline. In germline, CDR1 is TSWWSYY, CDR2 QGS. The CDR3 is 16 amino acids. CDR3 in amino acids: CALVVTGAGSTDKLIF. In DNA, the CDR3 is TGTGCTCTTGTAGTAACTGGGGCCGGGAGCACCGACAAACTCATCTTT.

This clone has more than one count but fewer than ten. TCRdb attributes to this sequence the protein of a much larger clone, which differs from the DNA translation at residue 15; a read error is likely, and the protein displayed is translated from the DNA. This chain links TRDV2 with TRDJ1, with 9 bases aligning to TRDD3. The J gene was not available in TCRdb and was assigned here by matching the DNA to germline segments. The V gene's germline CDR1 is GEAIGNYY and CDR2 EKD. V gave up 3 bases and J gave up 7 bases; unmatched junction bases: 26. The length of the CDR3 is 20 residues. The CDR3 DNA reads as TGTGCCTGTGACTCTCTCACCGATACTGGGGGAACCTCGTCTGACGGTAAACTCATCTTT. This codes for CACDSLTDTGGTSSDGKLIF.

Points on this clone: This DNA's translation differs at residue 14 from TCRdb's protein, which comes from a much larger clone; a read error is likely, and the protein shown is translated from the DNA. The chain employs TRDV1 and TRDJ1; 8 nucleotides agree with TRDD3. As TCRdb names no J gene, one was assigned here on the basis of a DNA match to germline. V shed 0 bases and J 0 bases; nucleotides not matched to a gene: 18. This CDR3 comprises 21 residues. From germline, CDR1 is TSWWSYY and CDR2 QGS. The CDR3 here is CALGELKVLSTWGKYTDKLIF. In nucleotides, the CDR3 is TGTGCTCTTGGGGAACTGAAAGTTCTGTCCACCTGGGGGAAATACACCGATAAACTCATCTTT.

Details on this clone: The protein that TCRdb holds for this DNA derives from a much larger clone and differs from the translated DNA at residue 10, which likely indicates a read error; the protein shown here is translated from the DNA. The chain carries TRDV2 and TRDJ1; 8 bases line up with TRDD3. Since TCRdb gives no J gene, matching the DNA to germline was used here to assign it. V shed 4 bases and J 9 bases; nucleotides not matched to a gene: 15. Germline CDR1 reads GEAIGNYY; CDR2 reads EKD. The CDR3 contains 15 residues. CDR3 in amino acids: CACDLLGGPASELIF. Written as DNA, the CDR3 is TGTGCCTGTGATCTACTGGGGGGGCCGGCGTCGGAACTCATCTTT.

A few counts support this clone. One base separates it from a far larger clone, so it is likely a read error. The sample contains more than one DNA sequence encoding this CDR3. The chain couples TRDV1 to TRDJ1; 10 nucleotides match TRDD3. The J gene was missing in TCRdb and was found by matching the end of the DNA to germline. Germline V gene lookup returns CDR1 TSWWSYY and CDR2 QGS. The CDR3 is 22 amino acids. Here the CDR3 DNA reads TGTGCTCTTGGGGAACTAAGCTACAACGTCTTACTGGGGGATGCTTACACTGATAAACTCATCTTT. Protein product: CALGELSYNVLLGDAYTDKLIF.

This clone was seen a handful of times. A far larger clone is off by one base, so a read error is likely. The chain is built from TRDV1 and TRDJ1, with D possibly TRDD3 on 6 matching bases. The J gene comes from matching the DNA to germline here; TCRdb lacks it. The CDR3 contains 27 residues. Germline loops: CDR1 TSWWSYY, CDR2 QGS. The CDR3 DNA sequence: TGTGCTCTGGGGGAACAATTTAAGGAGGTGTGGCGTAGTGGGATTGAGAGGGTTAGGGTGTACACCGATAAACTCATCTTT. It encodes CALGEQFKEVWRSGIERVRVYTDKLIF.

This clone was picked up a small number of times. The amino acid sequence in TCRdb belongs to a much larger clone and departs from this DNA's translation at residue 13, likely a sequencing read error; the sequence shown is translated from the DNA. V gene TRDV1 combines with J gene TRDJ3, with D possibly being TRDD3 (6 bases). Here the J gene was assigned by germline matching of the DNA, as TCRdb has none. This CDR3 contains 19 residues. CDR1 and CDR2 (germline): TSWWSYY, QGS. CDR3 sequence: CALGDRSGGHSWGTRQMFF. The CDR3 nucleotides read TGTGCTCTTGGGGACCGAAGCGGTGGCCATTCCTGGGGCACCCGACAGATGTTTTTC.

This clone was counted many times. Other DNA sequences in this sample translate to the same CDR3. J is TRDJ1 and V is TRDV1, with D possibly matching TRDD3 (5 bases). The CDR3 has 16 residues. The ends were cut back, 0 bases at V and 1 base at J, with 12 bases in the middle. CDR1 is TSWWSYY and CDR2 is QGS in the germline V gene. CDR3: CALGELGCTGTDKLIF. The CDR3 DNA sequence: TGTGCTCTTGGGGAACTAGGGTGCACTGGCACCGATAAACTCATCTTT.

This clone was seen only a few times. This probably arose from a read error, given a far larger clone one base away. The sample holds other DNA sequences that translate to the same CDR3. The V gene is TRDV1; the J gene was not called; the table's D call TRDD3 went unverified against the DNA. The length of the CDR3 is 18 residues. Germline V lookup: CDR1 TSWWSYY, CDR2 QGS. CDR3 residues: CALGEPPYWGIRTDKLIF. The CDR3 nucleotides are TGTGCTCTTGGGGAACCTCCGTACTGGGGGATACGCACCGATAAGCTCATCTTT.

As for this clone: A read error is likely here: a far larger clone is one base away. Distinct nucleotide sequences in the sample also encode this CDR3. This chain connects TRDV2 to TRDJ1; 11 bases match TRDD3. TCRdb lists no J gene, so it was determined here by aligning the DNA to germline. With V trimmed by 1 base and J by 4 bases, 7 bases remained unmatched. CDR1 is GEAIGNYY, CDR2 EKD, per germline. The CDR3 is 16 amino acids. CDR3 sequence (DNA): TGTGCCTGTGACACACTCGCTGGGGGATACAGCGATAAACTCATCTTT. It is translated as CACDTLAGGYSDKLIF.

On this clone: TCRdb records a much larger clone's protein for this DNA, with a difference at residue 7 that likely arises from a read error; the protein given is the translation of the DNA. The V gene corresponds to TRDV1; no J gene was called; the table's TRDD3 call for D was not verified on the DNA. CDR1 is TSWWSYY and CDR2 is QGS in the germline V gene. CDR3 length equals 18 residues. DNA for the CDR3: TGTGCTCTTGGGGAACTACTTGGTCCTACGGGCTTTGGTATTAAGCTCATCTTT. This codes for CALGELLGPTGFGIKLIF.

Relative to its sample, this clone is medium-sized (0.01 to 0.1%). This CDR3 is also generated by other DNA sequences in the sample. This chain links TRDV1 with TRDJ1; 8 nucleotides agree with TRDD3. The CDR3 is 18 residues long. V dropped 3 bases and J dropped 0; count of bases not matched to a gene: 12. Looked up from germline, CDR1 is TSWWSYY and CDR2 is QGS. The DNA of the CDR3 is TGTGCTCTTGGGGACCCAGTTTGGGATACGCACAACACCGATAAACTCATCTTT. Translated, it gives CALGDPVWDTHNTDKLIF.

Remarks on this clone: A far larger clone is one nucleotide away, so this likely arose from a read error. The sample has other DNA sequences that encode this CDR3 too. The chain carries TRDV1 and TRDJ1; 11 bases map to TRDD3. The germline V gene encodes CDR1 TSWWSYY and CDR2 QGS. This CDR3 contains 16 residues. The trim removed 0 bases at V and 10 bases at J, leaving 10 bases unmatched. The CDR3 sequence: CALGELPSYWGIGLIF. DNA for the CDR3: TGTGCTCTTGGGGAACTACCCAGCTACTGGGGGATAGGACTCATCTTT.

A few counts support this clone. The translation of this DNA and the TCRdb protein of a much larger clone differ at residue 14, probably owing to a read error; the protein shown here is translated from the DNA. The chain employs TRDV1 and TRDJ1; D might be TRDD3 (5 bases). TCRdb carries no J gene annotation; the J gene was assigned here by matching the DNA with germline. From germline, CDR1 is TSWWSYY and CDR2 QGS. The CDR3 extends over 19 amino acids. Trimming took 5 bases from V and 3 from J, leaving 28 bases between them. The CDR3 reads CALGHTSSWVVLYADKLIF. The CDR3 bases are TGTGCTCTTGGGCATACTTCAAGCTGGGTGGTTCTGTACGCCGATAAACTCATCTTT.

In this sample, this clone turned up many times. At residue 14, the DNA translation does not agree with TCRdb's protein; the protein displayed here is the one encoded by the DNA. No J gene call was made, and the V gene is TRDV1; the table's D call TRDD3 went unverified against the DNA. This CDR3 region has 16 residues. The germline gives CDR1 TSWWSYY, CDR2 QGS. CDR3 sequence reads: CALGEHTGGSRDKRIF. The CDR3 DNA sequence: TGTGCTCTTGGGGAACATACTGGGGGATCTCGCGATAAACGCATCTTT.

This clone was detected ten times or more. The chain has TRDV2 and TRDJ3, with 11 bases that match TRDD3. The junction had 5 bases not matched to a gene; V was cut back by 1 base and J by 4 bases. The CDR3 covers 18 residues. The germline V gene encodes CDR1 GEAIGNYY and CDR2 EKD. The CDR3 reads CACDTLLGDKWDTRQMFF. CDR3 nucleotide sequence: TGTGCCTGTGACACGTTACTGGGGGATAAGTGGGACACCCGACAGATGTTTTTC.

Comment on this clone: TCRdb's listed protein matches a much larger clone and diverges from this DNA's translation at residue 6, likely through a read error; the protein shown comes from the DNA. This chain links TRDV2 with TRDJ1; 8 bases are shared with TRDD3. In the absence of a J gene in TCRdb, the DNA was matched to germline to assign it here. CDR1 is GEAIGNYY, CDR2 EKD, per germline. After removal of 3 bases from V and 3 bases from J, the junction contained 14 bases not matched to a gene. The CDR3 is made up of 17 amino acids. Here the CDR3 DNA reads TGTGCCTGTGACTTACCGGGGGATAACGTAAATGCCGATAAACTCATCTTT. It codes for CACDLPGDNVNADKLIF.